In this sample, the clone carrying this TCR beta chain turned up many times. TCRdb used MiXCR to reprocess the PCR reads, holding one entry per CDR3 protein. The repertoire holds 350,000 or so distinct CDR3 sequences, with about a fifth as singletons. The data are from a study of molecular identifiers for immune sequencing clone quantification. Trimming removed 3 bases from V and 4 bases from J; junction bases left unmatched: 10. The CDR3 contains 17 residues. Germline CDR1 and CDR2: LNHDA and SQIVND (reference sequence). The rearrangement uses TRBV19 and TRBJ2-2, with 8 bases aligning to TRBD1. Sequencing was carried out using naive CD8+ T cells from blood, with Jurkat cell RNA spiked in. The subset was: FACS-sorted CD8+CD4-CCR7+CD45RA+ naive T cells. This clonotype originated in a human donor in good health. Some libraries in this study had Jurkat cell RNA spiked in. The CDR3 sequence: CASSMGRGLIGTGELFF. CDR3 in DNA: TGTGCCAGTAGTATGGGCAGGGGGCTCATTGGCACCGGGGAGCTGTTTTTT.